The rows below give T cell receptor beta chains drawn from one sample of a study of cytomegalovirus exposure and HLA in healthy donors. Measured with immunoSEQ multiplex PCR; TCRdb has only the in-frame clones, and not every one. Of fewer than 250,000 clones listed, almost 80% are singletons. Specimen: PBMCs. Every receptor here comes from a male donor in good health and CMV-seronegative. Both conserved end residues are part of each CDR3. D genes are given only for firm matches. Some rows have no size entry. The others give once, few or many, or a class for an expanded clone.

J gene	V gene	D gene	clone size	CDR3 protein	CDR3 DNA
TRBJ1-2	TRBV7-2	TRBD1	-	CASGRDRGFGYTF	TGTGCCAGCGGCCGGGACAGGGGGTTCGGCTACACCTTC
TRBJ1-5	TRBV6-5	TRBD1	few	CASSPTGGGNQPQHF	TGTGCCAGCAGTCCCACAGGGGGTGGCAATCAGCCCCAGCATTTT
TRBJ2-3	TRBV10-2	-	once	CASSVVGGSTDTQYF	TGCGCCAGCAGTGTAGTGGGGGGTAGCACAGATACGCAGTATTTT
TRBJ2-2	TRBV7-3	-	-	CASSRTGELFF	TGTGCCAGCAGCCGGACCGGGGAGCTGTTTTTT
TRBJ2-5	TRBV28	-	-	CASSFVGPGQYF	TGTGCCAGCAGTTTCGTTGGTCCGGGGCAGTACTTC
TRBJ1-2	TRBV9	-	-	CASSVGIWEEDYGYTF	TGTGCCAGCAGCGTAGGTATTTGGGAGGAAGACTATGGCTACACCTTC
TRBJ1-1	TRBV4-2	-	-	CASSQEMVQGLNTEAFF	TGTGCCAGCAGCCAAGAGATGGTTCAGGGGCTGAACACTGAAGCTTTCTTT
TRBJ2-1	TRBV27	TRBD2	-	CASSLAVYNEQFF	TGTGCCAGCAGTCTAGCGGTCTACAATGAGCAGTTCTTC
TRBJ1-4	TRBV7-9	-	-	CASSSAGGSTNEKLFF	TGTGCCAGCAGCTCTGCTGGAGGGAGTACTAATGAAAAACTGTTTTTT
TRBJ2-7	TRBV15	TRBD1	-	CATSRGGTGAYEQYF	TGTGCCACCAGCAGAGGTGGGACAGGGGCCTACGAGCAGTACTTC
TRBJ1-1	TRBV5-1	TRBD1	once	CASSLGIPGQDTEAFF	TGCGCCAGCAGCTTGGGAATCCCGGGACAGGACACTGAAGCTTTCTTT
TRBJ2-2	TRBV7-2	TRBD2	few	CASSPGLAETSTGELFF	TGTGCCAGCAGCCCGGGACTAGCGGAAACCTCCACCGGGGAGCTGTTTTTT
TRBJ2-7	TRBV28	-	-	CASSSGQNYEQYF	TGTGCCAGCAGTTCCGGACAGAACTACGAGCAGTACTTC
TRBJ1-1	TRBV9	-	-	CASSAQGLRTEAFF	TGTGCCAGCAGCGCACAGGGTCTTAGGACTGAAGCTTTCTTT
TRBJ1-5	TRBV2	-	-	CASSEVRVNQPQHF	TGTGCCAGCAGTGAAGTGAGGGTTAATCAGCCCCAGCATTTT
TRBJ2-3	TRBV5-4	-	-	CASTGPGKVGTDTQYF	TGTGCCAGCACCGGCCCAGGGAAGGTAGGGACAGATACGCAGTATTTT
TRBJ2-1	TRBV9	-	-	CASSVAQFSNEQFF	TGTGCCAGCAGCGTAGCCCAGTTTTCCAATGAGCAGTTCTTC
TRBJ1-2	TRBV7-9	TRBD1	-	CASSLGPPRDRPYGYTF	TGTGCCAGCAGCTTAGGCCCGCCCCGGGACAGGCCTTATGGCTACACCTTC
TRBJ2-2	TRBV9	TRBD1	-	CASSVDRGWDTGELFF	TGTGCCAGCAGCGTAGACAGGGGGTGGGACACCGGGGAGCTGTTTTTT
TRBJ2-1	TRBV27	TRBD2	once	CASSLNSGGKGQFF	TGTGCCAGCAGTTTAAACTCGGGGGGAAAGGGGCAGTTCTTC
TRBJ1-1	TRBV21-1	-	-	CASSKEETRGGWNTEAFF	TGTGCCAGCAGCAAAGAGGAGACCAGGGGAGGGTGGAACACTGAAGCTTTCTTT
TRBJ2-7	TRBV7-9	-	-	CASSPSPSYEQYF	TGTGCCAGCAGCCCTAGCCCCTCATACGAGCAGTACTTC
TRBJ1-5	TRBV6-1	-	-	CASSPDRRSNQPQHF	TGTGCCAGCAGCCCAGACAGGCGTAGCAATCAGCCCCAGCATTTT
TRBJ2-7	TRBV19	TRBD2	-	CASSPQGLAGGAYEQYF	TGTGCCAGTAGTCCGCAAGGACTAGCGGGAGGCGCCTACGAGCAGTACTTC
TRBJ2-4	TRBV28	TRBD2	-	CASSPLWVGGGNIQYF	TGTGCCAGCAGTCCCTTATGGGTCGGGGGGGGAAACATTCAGTACTTC
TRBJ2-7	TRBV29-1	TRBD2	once	CSTITSGRPYEQYF	TGCAGTACAATTACTAGCGGTCGACCCTACGAGCAGTACTTC
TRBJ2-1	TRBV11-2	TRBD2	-	CASSPGLAVTAQFF	TGTGCCAGCAGCCCGGGGCTAGCGGTGACGGCGCAGTTCTTC